Presented here are 29 T cell receptor delta chains from one specimen sequenced in a study of Vδ1+ human thymocytes. RNA was extracted from the cells and then reverse transcribed. Pooled V-gene forward primers with one constant-region reverse primer generated the CDR3 amplicons by multiplex PCR. TCRdb reprocessed the multiplex PCR reads using CATT. The table records 45,000 to 75,000 delta-chain clones, about 15% of them present only once. Study-wide results and caveats: In the thymus, TRG and TRD repertoires looked highly polyclonal with Gaussian CDR3 lengths.

These receptors are not linked to any known antigen. The sequenced sample was Vdelta1+ gamma-delta thymocytes from the thymus. Subset reported: FACS-sorted CD3+ TCRalphabeta- TCRVdelta1+ TCRVdelta2- thymocytes. Receptors were obtained from a girl under three years old who had congenital heart surgery.

This clone was observed a handful of times. The chain is built from TRDV1 and TRDJ1, with 11 bases fitting TRDD3. The V gene's germline CDR1 is TSWWSYY and CDR2 QGS. After removal of 1 base from V and 3 bases from J, the junction contained 25 bases not matched to a gene. The CDR3 has 23 amino acids. The CDR3 DNA is TGTGCTCTTGGGGAACGGGGTCAATTCGTTGTCGCCGACTGGGGGATATTGCCCGATAAACTCATCTTT. It specifies CALGERGQFVVADWGILPDKLIF.

This rearrangement joins TRDV1 to TRDJ1; tentative D call: TRDD3 (5 bases). V gave up 0 bases and J gave up 0 bases, with 14 bases separating them. This CDR3 is 17 amino acids long. Germline CDR1 and CDR2: TSWWSYY and QGS. CDR3 bases: TGTGCTCTTGGGGAACTAAGGGGGTCCCAGTACACCGATAAACTCATCTTT. It codes for CALGELRGSQYTDKLIF.

V usage is TRDV1 and J usage is TRDJ1, with unresolved D. Deletions cut 1 base from V and 1 base from J, with 4 bases between. Per the germline V gene, CDR1 is TSWWSYY and CDR2 is QGS. This CDR3 has 13 amino acids. The DNA of the CDR3 is TGTGCTCTTGGGGAACCGGCCACCGATAAACTCATCTTT. This sequence encodes CALGEPATDKLIF.

The chain is built from TRDV1 and TRDJ1; no reliable D call. V lost 6 bases and J lost 0, with 14 bases in between. CDR3 length equals 15 residues. Germline V gene data show CDR1 as TSWWSYY and CDR2 as QGS. CDR3 nucleotide sequence: TGTGCTCTTGGACCCCGGGTCGCCTACACCGATAAACTCATCTTT. This gives the protein CALGPRVAYTDKLIF.

The chain joins TRDV1 to TRDJ1; 13 bases agree with TRDD3. This CDR3 contains 20 residues. CDR1 and CDR2 from the germline V gene are TSWWSYY and QGS. With V trimmed by 0 bases and J by 2 bases, 12 bases remained unmatched. Written as DNA, the CDR3 is TGTGCTCTTGGGGAACTAGTAAAACTGGGGGATACGCGTACTACCGATAAACTCATCTTT. Amino acid sequence: CALGELVKLGDTRTTDKLIF.

The V and J genes are TRDV1 and TRDJ1; D may be TRDD3 (6 bases). V was clipped by 5 bases and J by 2 bases, with 15 bases between them. The length of the CDR3 is 15 residues. CDR1 and CDR2 (germline): TSWWSYY, QGS. The CDR3 coding sequence is TGTGCTCTTGGGTCACGAGCTGGGGATACCGATAAACTCATCTTT. As protein: CALGSRAGDTDKLIF.

The rearrangement uses TRDV1 and TRDJ1; D is unresolved. The V end was cut by 2 bases, the J end by 0 bases, with 19 bases between. Germline CDR1 reads TSWWSYY; CDR2 reads QGS. The CDR3 is 18 residues long. As DNA, the CDR3 is TGTGCTCTTGGGGAAATCAATCCTGCTCTTTTGTACACCGATAAACTCATCTTT. Its translation: CALGEINPALLYTDKLIF.

This clone was counted only a few times. The V gene is TRDV1, the J gene TRDJ1, with 9 bases lining up with TRDD3. Trimming at V came to 1 base and at J to 0 bases, leaving 21 bases not matched to a gene. In germline, CDR1 is TSWWSYY, CDR2 QGS. The CDR3 is 22 amino acids. The CDR3 sequence is CALGEQPSPLLGDPRDTDKLIF. The CDR3 region has the DNA TGTGCTCTTGGGGAACAACCTTCCCCTCTACTGGGGGACCCTAGGGACACCGATAAACTCATCTTT.

A few counts support this clone. The identical CDR3 is also encoded by other nucleotide sequences in the sample. This rearrangement joins TRDV2 to TRDJ1, with 11 bases lining up with TRDD3. This CDR3 comprises 18 residues. From germline, CDR1 is GEAIGNYY and CDR2 EKD. V lost 3 bases to trimming and J lost 0 bases; unmatched junction nucleotides: 11. The CDR3 DNA reads as TGTGCCTGTGACGGAAAGGTGGGGGATACGCCGAACACCGATAAACTCATCTTT. It yields the protein CACDGKVGDTPNTDKLIF.

This clone was recorded a few times. The chain couples TRDV1 to TRDJ1; 7 bases are a match to TRDD3. V lost 1 base and J lost 1; bases outside the gene matches: 15. CDR1 and CDR2 (germline): TSWWSYY, QGS. The CDR3 runs 19 residues. The CDR3: CALGEPAILGNRVTDKLIF. The CDR3 DNA reads as TGTGCTCTTGGGGAACCCGCTATACTGGGGAATAGGGTCACCGATAAACTCATCTTT.

This clone was picked up a small number of times. J is TRDJ1 and V is TRDV1; D may correspond to TRDD1 or TRDD3 (5 bases each). Germline V gives CDR1 TSWWSYY, CDR2 QGS. Trimming stripped 5 bases from V and 3 bases from J, with 28 bases between. This CDR3 spans 19 amino acids. Here the CDR3 DNA reads TGTGCTCTTGGGAGAAATTGGCAATCACCCGGGGGGCCTTCCGATAAACTCATCTTT. Translation: CALGRNWQSPGGPSDKLIF.

V and J are TRDV2 and TRDJ1, with D unresolved. The CDR3 covers 18 residues. V was cut by 1 base and J by 1 base, with 21 bases left in between. From germline, CDR1 is GEAIGNYY and CDR2 EKD. CDR3 nucleotides: TGTGCCTGTGACACTGGTGGACCTCCCAGGACTGTCACCGATAAACTCATCTTT. This codes for CACDTGGPPRTVTDKLIF.

This clone turned up a few times. The rearrangement links TRDV1 to TRDJ1; TRDD3 matches at 11 bases. J was trimmed by 0 bases and V by 0 bases; bases with no gene match: 18. The V gene's germline CDR1 is TSWWSYY and CDR2 QGS. This CDR3 is built from 22 residues. The CDR3 region is CALGELGRRAGGYPLYTDKLIF. The CDR3 nucleotides are TGTGCTCTTGGGGAACTCGGGCGTCGTGCTGGGGGATACCCTTTGTACACCGATAAACTCATCTTT.

The rearrangement joins TRDV1 to TRDJ1; TRDD3 matches at 13 bases. CDR3 length equals 21 residues. The V and J ends lost 0 bases and 2 bases, in that order; junction bases with no gene match: 15. CDR1 is TSWWSYY, CDR2 QGS, per germline. The CDR3, as DNA: TGTGCTCTTGGGGAACTCCGATTCCATAGTACTGGGGGATACGGGACCGATAAACTCATCTTT. This sequence encodes CALGELRFHSTGGYGTDKLIF.

This clone was counted a few times. This sequence joins TRDV1 and TRDJ1, with TRDD3 matching over 7 bases. V trimming: 2 bases; J trimming: 0 bases; junction bases outside the gene matches: 24. The CDR3 length is 22 residues. The germline CDR1 and CDR2 sequences are TSWWSYY and QGS. DNA of the CDR3: TGTGCTCTTGGGGAAGGAATCCATTCGGACTGGGGCCTCCCTTCGTACACCGATAAACTCATCTTT. Amino acids: CALGEGIHSDWGLPSYTDKLIF.

V gene TRDV1 combines with J gene TRDJ1; TRDD3 aligns across 7 bases. CDR1 is TSWWSYY, CDR2 QGS, per germline. V was pared by 0 bases and J by 2 bases, with 27 bases of the junction left unmatched. The CDR3 extends over 23 amino acids. The CDR3 sequence: CALGELALSHLICANWGTDKLIF. DNA for the CDR3: TGTGCTCTTGGGGAACTGGCCCTTTCCCACTTGATCTGTGCTAACTGGGGTACCGATAAACTCATCTTT.

This clone has more than one count but fewer than ten. The chain is built from TRDV1 and TRDJ1; 12 bases line up with TRDD3. The length of the CDR3 is 19 residues. From germline, CDR1 is TSWWSYY and CDR2 QGS. The V segment lost 0 bases and the J segment 0 bases; nucleotides outside the gene matches: 8. The CDR3 is CALGELGVLGDTYTDKLIF. Here the CDR3 DNA reads TGTGCTCTTGGGGAACTAGGGGTACTGGGGGATACCTACACCGATAAACTCATCTTT.

This clone has only a few counts. The chain combines TRDV1 with TRDJ1; 13 bases line up with TRDD3. This CDR3 comprises 23 residues. From germline, CDR1 is TSWWSYY and CDR2 QGS. The junction had 21 bases not matched to a gene; V was cut back by 0 bases and J by 2 bases. CDR3 in DNA: TGTGCTCTTGGGGAACTAGGGGTTTTCTCCTACACAACTGGGGGATACGGGACCGATAAACTCATCTTT. Translation: CALGELGVFSYTTGGYGTDKLIF.

This clone has only a few counts. The genes are TRDV1 and TRDJ1, with D perhaps matching TRDD3 (6 bases). Germline V gene sequence: CDR1 TSWWSYY, CDR2 QGS. The CDR3 sequence is 17 residues long. Deletions cut 5 bases from V and 0 bases from J, with 19 bases between. The CDR3 nucleotides are TGTGCTCTTGGGACCCGGGAACTCCGGGGATACACCGATAAACTCATCTTT. It specifies CALGTRELRGYTDKLIF.

The V and J genes are TRDV1 and TRDJ1, with 9 nucleotides matching TRDD3. Trimming at V came to 2 bases and at J to 2 bases, leaving 12 bases not matched to a gene. The germline gives CDR1 TSWWSYY, CDR2 QGS. The CDR3 is 18 amino acids. The CDR3 loop is CALGETEGIRRTTDKLIF. The CDR3 DNA sequence: TGTGCTCTTGGGGAAACCGAGGGGATACGCAGAACAACCGATAAACTCATCTTT.

Regarding this clone: At the DNA level, this CDR3 is encoded by other sequences in the same sample as well. V gene TRDV1 combines with J gene TRDJ1, with D perhaps matching TRDD3 (5 bases). Germline V lookup: CDR1 TSWWSYY, CDR2 QGS. The V gene lost 5 bases and the J gene lost 0 bases, with 25 bases spanning the gap. CDR3 length equals 19 residues. CDR3 in DNA: TGTGCTCTTGGGACACTACTACGGGGAGAGGGAGCGTACACCGATAAACTCATCTTT. Its protein is CALGTLLRGEGAYTDKLIF.

The chain couples TRDV1 to TRDJ1; TRDD3 agrees at 9 bases. In germline, CDR1 is TSWWSYY, CDR2 QGS. The CDR3 extends over 20 amino acids. V lost 2 bases and J lost 0; bases outside the gene matches: 16. The CDR3 region is CALGEGHTSSSGGYTDKLIF. The DNA of the CDR3 is TGTGCTCTTGGGGAAGGGCATACTAGTAGCTCTGGGGGATACACCGATAAACTCATCTTT.

This clone turned up a few times. V and J are TRDV1 and TRDJ1, with 7 positions matching TRDD3. Germline-derived CDR1 and CDR2 are TSWWSYY and QGS. J was trimmed by 0 bases and V by 0 bases; bases with no gene match: 13. The CDR3 contains 19 residues. CDR3 nucleotide sequence: TGTGCTCTTGGGGAACTTGTAGGTGGGGGGATGACTTACACCGATAAACTCATCTTT. This codes for CALGELVGGGMTYTDKLIF.

This clone was counted between two and nine times. V and J are TRDV1 and TRDJ1; D might be TRDD3 (6 bases). The CDR3 is 18 residues long. The germline CDR1 and CDR2 sequences are TSWWSYY and QGS. Between the trimmed V and J ends, which lost 5 bases and 0 bases, there was a span of 22 bases. The CDR3 bases are TGTGCTCTTGGGACCCTTTTCCGTGGGGGTTTCTACACCGATAAACTCATCTTT. This translates into CALGTLFRGGFYTDKLIF.

V is TRDV1 and J is TRDJ1; D gene uncertain. Trimming took off 4 bases at V and 1 base at J, with 25 bases between the two ends. Per germline, CDR1 TSWWSYY and CDR2 QGS. The CDR3 has 19 amino acids. The CDR3, as DNA: TGTGCTCTTGGGGCAGAAAATCTTCGCAACCTTACTGTCACCGATAAACTCATCTTT. Its translation: CALGAENLRNLTVTDKLIF.

This chain joins TRDV1 and TRDJ1, with D possibly TRDD3 on 6 matching bases. The V and J ends lost 0 bases and 0 bases respectively, with 14 bases between them. In germline, CDR1 is TSWWSYY, CDR2 QGS. The CDR3 has 17 residues. The CDR3 here is CALGELVSWGYTDKLIF. CDR3 coding DNA: TGTGCTCTTGGGGAACTGGTGTCCTGGGGATACACCGATAAACTCATCTTT.

This clone has more than one count but fewer than ten. The chain joins TRDV1 to TRDJ1; 8 bases are a match to TRDD3. Germline CDR1 reads TSWWSYY; CDR2 reads QGS. V trimming: 2 bases; J trimming: 0 bases; junction bases outside the gene matches: 17. The length of the CDR3 is 20 residues. The CDR3 here is CALGEISPITGGWYTDKLIF. The CDR3 DNA sequence: TGTGCTCTTGGGGAAATCTCCCCAATTACTGGGGGGTGGTACACCGATAAACTCATCTTT.

This clone came up a few times. This chain links TRDV2 with TRDJ1; 10 nucleotides agree with TRDD3. The CDR3 runs 15 residues. Looked up from germline, CDR1 is GEAIGNYY and CDR2 is EKD. V lost 3 bases and J lost 3; bases outside the gene matches: 6. The CDR3 is CACDPLLGDSDKLIF. CDR3 coding DNA: TGTGCCTGTGACCCCTTACTGGGGGATTCCGATAAACTCATCTTT.

This clone was picked up a small number of times. The rearrangement uses TRDV1 and TRDJ1; D remains unclear. The CDR3 covers 16 residues. Germline V gene data show CDR1 as TSWWSYY and CDR2 as QGS. V lost 0 bases, J lost 4 bases, and 15 bases lay in between. The CDR3 region is CALGELRFTSGDKLIF. CDR3 DNA: TGTGCTCTTGGGGAACTTCGGTTTACCTCCGGCGATAAACTCATCTTT.